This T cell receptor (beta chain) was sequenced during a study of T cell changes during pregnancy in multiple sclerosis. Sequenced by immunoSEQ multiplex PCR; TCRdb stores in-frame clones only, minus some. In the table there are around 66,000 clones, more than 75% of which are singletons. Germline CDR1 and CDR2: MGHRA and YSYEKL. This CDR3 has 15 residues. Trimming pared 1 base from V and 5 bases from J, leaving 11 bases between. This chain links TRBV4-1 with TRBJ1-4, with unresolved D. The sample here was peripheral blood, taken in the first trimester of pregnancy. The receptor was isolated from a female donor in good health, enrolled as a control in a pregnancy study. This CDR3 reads CASSQVGDYNEKLFF. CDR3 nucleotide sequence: TGCGCCAGCAGCCAAGTGGGAGATTACAATGAAAAACTGTTTTTT.